This TCR beta chain is drawn from a study of blood T cell repertoires in COVID-19. TCRdb's copy holds only in-frame clones and misses some; the assay was immunoSEQ multiplex PCR. The table includes some 170,000 clones, about 92% detected once. CDR1 LGHNT and CDR2 FRNRAP come from the germline V gene. This CDR3 region has 15 residues. V gave up 1 base and J gave up 7 bases; unmatched junction bases: 7. This clonotype originated in a man in his fifties or sixties with active or convalescent COVID-19. V gene TRBV12-5 combines with J gene TRBJ1-5; TRBD1 aligns across 7 bases. Sequencing was carried out using peripheral blood. CDR3 region: CASGLETGPGQPQHF. CDR3 nucleotide sequence: TGTGCTAGTGGTTTGGAGACAGGGCCAGGACAGCCCCAGCATTTT.